This T cell receptor (beta chain) was identified in a study of Graves' ophthalmopathy and Graves' hyperthyroidism. Study-wide background: Stable hyperthyroidism meant no progression to ophthalmopathy within 18 months of follow-up. Points from the study as a whole: Prediction of ophthalmopathy progression reached 70.59% sensitivity and around 72% specificity. Blood shared most expanded thyroid clonotypes above 0.001 frequency.

Amplifying from RNA transcripts, the study obtained TCR beta CDR3 regions. RT-PCR was first run with HTBI primers, then multiplex PCR in a second round. MiXCR, applied by TCRdb to the multiplex PCR reads, yields one record per CDR3 protein. The sample comprises approximately 540,000 distinct CDR3 sequences, approximately 37% of which are singletons, and about 4.6% rests with the top ten. This clonotype was observed at least ten times. The antigen remains unidentified. The junction and the germline gene differ at one end; a read error may be behind it. This sequence originates from an adult man with Graves' hyperthyroidism. The sequenced sample was peripheral blood or thyroid tissue (not recorded which).

This CDR3 reads CASSLPARTGRGAPHF. The CDR3 DNA follows: TGTGCCAGCAGCTTACCGGCCCGGACAGGCCGGGGGGCCCCTCACTTC. V and J are TRBV7-8 and TRBJ2-5, with D tentatively TRBD1 or TRBD2 (7 bases each). CDR3 size: 16 residues. The germline V gene encodes CDR1 SGHVS and CDR2 FQNEAQ.